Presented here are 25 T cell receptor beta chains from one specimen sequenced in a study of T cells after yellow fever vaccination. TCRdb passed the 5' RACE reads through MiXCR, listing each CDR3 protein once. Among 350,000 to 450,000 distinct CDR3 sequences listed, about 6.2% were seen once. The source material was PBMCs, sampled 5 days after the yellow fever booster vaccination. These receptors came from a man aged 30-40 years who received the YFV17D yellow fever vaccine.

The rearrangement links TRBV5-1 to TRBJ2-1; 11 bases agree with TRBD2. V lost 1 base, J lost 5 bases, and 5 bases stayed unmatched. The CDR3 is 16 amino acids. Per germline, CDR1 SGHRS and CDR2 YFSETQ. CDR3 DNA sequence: TGCGCCAGCAGCTTGTGGCTAGCGGGAGGACACAATGAGCAGTTCTTC. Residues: CASSLWLAGGHNEQFF.

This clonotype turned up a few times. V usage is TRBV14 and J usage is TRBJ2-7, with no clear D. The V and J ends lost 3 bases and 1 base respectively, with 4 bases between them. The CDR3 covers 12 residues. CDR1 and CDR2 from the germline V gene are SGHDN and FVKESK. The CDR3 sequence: CASSQRSYEQYF. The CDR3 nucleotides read TGTGCCAGCAGCCAGCGATCCTACGAGCAGTACTTC.

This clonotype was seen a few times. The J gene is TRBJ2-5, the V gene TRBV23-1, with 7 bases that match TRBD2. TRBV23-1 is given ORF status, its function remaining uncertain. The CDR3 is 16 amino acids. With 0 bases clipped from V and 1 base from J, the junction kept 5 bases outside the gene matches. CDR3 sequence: CASSQSWRERQETQYF. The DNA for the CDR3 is TGCGCCAGCAGTCAATCATGGCGGGAGCGCCAAGAGACCCAGTACTTC.

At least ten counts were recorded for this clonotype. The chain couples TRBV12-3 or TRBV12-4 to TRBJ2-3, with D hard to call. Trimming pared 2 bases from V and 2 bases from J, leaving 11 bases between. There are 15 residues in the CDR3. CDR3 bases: TGTGCCAGCAGTTTAATGGTTCCGATCACAGATACGCAGTATTTT. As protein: CASSLMVPITDTQYF.

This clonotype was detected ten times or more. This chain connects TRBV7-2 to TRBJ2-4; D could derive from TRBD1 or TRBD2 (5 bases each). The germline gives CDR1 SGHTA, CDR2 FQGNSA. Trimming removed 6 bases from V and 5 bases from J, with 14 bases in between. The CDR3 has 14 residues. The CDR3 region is CASRATGAQNIQYF. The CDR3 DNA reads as TGTGCCAGCAGAGCGACCGGGGCTCAAAACATTCAGTACTTC.

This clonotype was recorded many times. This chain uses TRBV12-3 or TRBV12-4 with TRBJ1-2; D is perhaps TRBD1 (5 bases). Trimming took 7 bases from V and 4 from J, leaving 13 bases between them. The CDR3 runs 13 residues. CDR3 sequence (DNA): TGTGCCAGCAAGCCCAGGGAGAGCTATGGCTACACCTTC. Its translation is CASKPRESYGYTF.

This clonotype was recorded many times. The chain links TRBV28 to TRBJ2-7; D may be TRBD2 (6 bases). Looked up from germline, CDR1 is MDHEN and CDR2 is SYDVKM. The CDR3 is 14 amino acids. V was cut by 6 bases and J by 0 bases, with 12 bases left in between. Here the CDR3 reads CASRRGGGSYEQYF. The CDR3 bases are TGTGCCAGCAGGCGGGGCGGTGGCTCCTACGAGCAGTACTTC. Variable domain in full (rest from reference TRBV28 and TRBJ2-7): DVKVTQSSRYLVKRTGEKVFLECVQDMDHENMFWYRQDPGLGLRLIYFSYDVKMKEKGDIPEGYSVSREKKERFSLILESASTNQTSMYLCASRRGGGSYEQYFGPGTRLTVT.

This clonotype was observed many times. The CDR3 here is CSAKGPPSGNTIYF. The CDR3 region has the DNA TGCAGTGCTAAGGGACCTCCCTCTGGAAACACCATATATTTT. The rearrangement links TRBV20-1 to TRBJ1-3, with a possible D match to TRBD1 (5 bases). The CDR3 has 14 amino acids. Germline V CDR1 and CDR2: DFQATT, SNEGSKA (reference sequence). Deletions cut 4 bases from V and 0 bases from J, with 10 bases between.

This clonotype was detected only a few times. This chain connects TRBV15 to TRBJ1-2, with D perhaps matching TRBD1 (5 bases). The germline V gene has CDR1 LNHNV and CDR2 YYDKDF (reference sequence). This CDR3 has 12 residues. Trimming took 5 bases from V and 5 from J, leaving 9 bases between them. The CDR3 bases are TGTGCCACCAGCCCAGGGACTTATGGCTACACCTTC. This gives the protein CATSPGTYGYTF.

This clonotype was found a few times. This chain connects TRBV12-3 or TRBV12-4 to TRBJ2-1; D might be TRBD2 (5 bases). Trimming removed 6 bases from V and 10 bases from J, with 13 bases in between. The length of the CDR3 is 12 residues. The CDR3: CASRGAGLEQFF. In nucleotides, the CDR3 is TGTGCCAGCAGGGGAGCAGGTTTGGAGCAGTTCTTC.

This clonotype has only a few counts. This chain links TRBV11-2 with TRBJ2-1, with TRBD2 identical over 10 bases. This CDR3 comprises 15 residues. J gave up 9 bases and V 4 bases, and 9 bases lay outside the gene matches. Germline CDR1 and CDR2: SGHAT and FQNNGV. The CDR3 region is CASSSGASGSTEQFF. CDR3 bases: TGTGCCAGCAGCTCCGGGGCTAGCGGGAGCACTGAGCAGTTCTTC. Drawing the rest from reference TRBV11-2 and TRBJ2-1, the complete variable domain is EAGVAQSPRYKIIEKRQSVAFWCNPISGHATLYWYQQILGQGPKLLIQFQNNGVVDDSQLPKDRFSAERLKGVDSTLKIQPAKLEDSAVYLCASSSGASGSTEQFFGPGTRLTVL.

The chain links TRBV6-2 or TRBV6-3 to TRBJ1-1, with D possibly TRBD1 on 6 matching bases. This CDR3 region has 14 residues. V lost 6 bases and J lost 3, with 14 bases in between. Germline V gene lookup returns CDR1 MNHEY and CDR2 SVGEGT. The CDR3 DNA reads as TGTGCCAGCAGCCACGGGGGCCAGTACACTGAAGCTTTCTTT. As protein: CASSHGGQYTEAFF.

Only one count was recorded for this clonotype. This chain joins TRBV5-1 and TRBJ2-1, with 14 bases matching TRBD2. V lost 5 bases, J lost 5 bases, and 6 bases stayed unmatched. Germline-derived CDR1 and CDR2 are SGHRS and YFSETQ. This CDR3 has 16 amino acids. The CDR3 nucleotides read TGCGCCAGCAGATGGACTAGCGGGAGGAACGACAATGAGCAGTTCTTC. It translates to CASRWTSGRNDNEQFF.

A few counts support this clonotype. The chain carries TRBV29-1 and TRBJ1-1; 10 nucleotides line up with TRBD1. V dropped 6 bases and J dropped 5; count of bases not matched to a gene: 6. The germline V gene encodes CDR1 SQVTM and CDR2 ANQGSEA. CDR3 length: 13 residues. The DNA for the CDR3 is TGCAGCGTGGACAGGGGGGAGTGGACTGAAGCTTTCTTT. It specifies CSVDRGEWTEAFF.

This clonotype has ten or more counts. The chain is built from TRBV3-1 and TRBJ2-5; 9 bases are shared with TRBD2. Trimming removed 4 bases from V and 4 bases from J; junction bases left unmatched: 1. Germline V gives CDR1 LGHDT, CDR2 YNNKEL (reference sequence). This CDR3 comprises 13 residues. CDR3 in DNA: TGTGCCAGCAGCCCTAGCGGGGTAGAGACCCAGTACTTC. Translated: CASSPSGVETQYF.

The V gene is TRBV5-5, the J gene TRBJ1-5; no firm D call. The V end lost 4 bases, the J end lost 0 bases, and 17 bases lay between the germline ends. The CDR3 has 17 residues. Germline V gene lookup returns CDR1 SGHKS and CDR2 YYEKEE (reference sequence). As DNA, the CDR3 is TGTGCCAGCAGCGCCTCGAACGCCCTGACTAGCAATCAGCCCCAGCATTTT. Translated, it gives CASSASNALTSNQPQHF.

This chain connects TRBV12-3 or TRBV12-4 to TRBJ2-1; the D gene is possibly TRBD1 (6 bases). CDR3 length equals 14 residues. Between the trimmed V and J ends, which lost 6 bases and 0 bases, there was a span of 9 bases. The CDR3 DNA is TGTGCCAGCAGAAGGGACAACTCCTACAATGAGCAGTTCTTC. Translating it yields CASRRDNSYNEQFF.

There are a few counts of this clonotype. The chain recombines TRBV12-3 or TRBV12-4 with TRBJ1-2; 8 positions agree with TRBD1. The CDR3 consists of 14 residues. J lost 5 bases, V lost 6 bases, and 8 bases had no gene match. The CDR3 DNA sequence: TGTGCCAGCAGCGGGACAGGACCGGGGTATGGCTACACCTTC. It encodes CASSGTGPGYGYTF.

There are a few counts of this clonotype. Here the CDR3 reads CATSPGPGRSYNEQFF. Written as DNA, the CDR3 is TGTGCCACCAGCCCCGGCCCTGGGAGATCCTACAATGAGCAGTTCTTC. V is TRBV15 and J is TRBJ2-1; D might be TRBD2 (5 bases). Germline CDR1 is LNHNV and CDR2 is YYDKDF (reference sequence). This CDR3 comprises 16 residues. The germline V and J ends were trimmed by 5 bases and 1 base, with 15 bases remaining between them.

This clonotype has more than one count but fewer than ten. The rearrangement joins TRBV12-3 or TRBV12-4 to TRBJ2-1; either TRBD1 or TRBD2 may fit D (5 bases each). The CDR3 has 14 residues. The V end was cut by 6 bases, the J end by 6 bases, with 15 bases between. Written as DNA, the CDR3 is TGTGCCAGCAGCACCGGGGCCCACATCAATGAGCAGTTCTTC. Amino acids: CASSTGAHINEQFF.

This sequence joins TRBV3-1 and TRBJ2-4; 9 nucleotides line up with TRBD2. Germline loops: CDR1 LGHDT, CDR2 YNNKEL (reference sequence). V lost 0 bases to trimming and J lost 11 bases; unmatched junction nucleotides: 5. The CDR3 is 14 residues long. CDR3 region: CASSQDPSGTLQYF. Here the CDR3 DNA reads TGTGCCAGCAGCCAAGACCCTAGCGGGACCCTTCAGTACTTC.

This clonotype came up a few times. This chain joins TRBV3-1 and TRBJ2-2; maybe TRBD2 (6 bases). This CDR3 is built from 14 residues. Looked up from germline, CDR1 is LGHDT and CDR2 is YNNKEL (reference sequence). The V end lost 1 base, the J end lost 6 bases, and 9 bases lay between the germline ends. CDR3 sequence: CASSQARGSGELFF. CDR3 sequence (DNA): TGTGCCAGCAGCCAAGCCCGGGGGTCCGGGGAGCTGTTTTTT.

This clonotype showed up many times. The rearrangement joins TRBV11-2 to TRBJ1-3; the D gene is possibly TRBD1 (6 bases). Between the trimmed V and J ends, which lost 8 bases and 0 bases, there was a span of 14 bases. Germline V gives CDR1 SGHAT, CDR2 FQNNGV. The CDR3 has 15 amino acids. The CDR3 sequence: CASGIGQSSGNTIYF. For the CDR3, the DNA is TGTGCCAGCGGAATCGGACAGAGCTCTGGAAACACCATATATTTT.

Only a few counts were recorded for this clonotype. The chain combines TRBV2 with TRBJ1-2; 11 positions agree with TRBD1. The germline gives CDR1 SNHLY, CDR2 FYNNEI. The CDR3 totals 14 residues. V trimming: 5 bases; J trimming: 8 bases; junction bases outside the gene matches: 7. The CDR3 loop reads CASSRGQGARGYTF. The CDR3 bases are TGTGCCAGCAGTCGCGGACAGGGGGCGAGGGGCTACACCTTC.

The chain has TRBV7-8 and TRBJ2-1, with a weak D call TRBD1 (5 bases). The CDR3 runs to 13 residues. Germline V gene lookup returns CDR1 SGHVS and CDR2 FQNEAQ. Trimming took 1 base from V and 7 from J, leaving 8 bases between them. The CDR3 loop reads CASSLGQSNEQFF. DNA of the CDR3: TGTGCCAGCAGCTTAGGACAGAGTAATGAGCAGTTCTTC.